The T cell receptor (beta chain) under discussion was sequenced for a study of cytomegalovirus exposure and HLA in healthy donors. Findings and caveats of the study: About 180 TCR beta chains were listed as cytomegalovirus-associated.

Trimming removed 3 bases from V and 4 bases from J, with 18 bases in between. Germline assignment: CDR1 MNHNS and CDR2 SASEGT. The CDR3 runs 16 residues. Primers included in the PCR were 60 Vbeta and 13 Jbeta primers. TCRdb keeps only in-frame clones here, not all; method: immunoSEQ multiplex PCR. Here the sample spans 200,000 to 250,000 clones, about 70% being singletons. In the case of this clone: The antigen remains undetermined.

Material for sequencing was PBMCs. This clonotype originated in a woman in her thirties in good health and CMV-seronegative. The genes are TRBV6-1 and TRBJ1-2, with D maybe TRBD1 (5 bases). CDR3 loop: CASSEGRQLPFYGYTF. In DNA form, the CDR3 reads TGTGCCAGCAGTGAGGGTCGACAGCTACCGTTCTATGGCTACACCTTC.